This entry is about one T cell receptor beta chain. CDR1 and CDR2 (germline): DFQATT, SNEGSKA (reference sequence). CDR3 length: 11 residues. V was trimmed by 6 bases and J by 7 bases, leaving 12 bases between them. This entry comes from a study of tissue T cells after allogeneic stem cell transplantation. TCRdb's copy holds only in-frame clones and misses some; the assay was immunoSEQ multiplex PCR. The sample yields 950 to 1,500 clones, around 70% seen once. The chain has TRBV20-1 and TRBJ2-5; D unresolved. The material was skin, obtained at autopsy. This clonotype originated in a male patient older than 55 with steroid-refractory graft-versus-host disease after an allogeneic stem cell transplant. Some of these T cells may belong to the graft donor. The DNA of the CDR3 is TGCAGTGCCATGCTCACGGGGACCCAGTACTTC. It codes for CSAMLTGTQYF.